The subject of this entry is one T cell receptor (beta chain). This specimen belongs to a study of shared T cell receptors in the human thymus. The V segment lost 5 bases and the J segment 15 bases; nucleotides outside the gene matches: 13. This CDR3 spans 12 amino acids. CDR1 is SQVTM, CDR2 ANQGSEA, per germline. TCRdb keeps only in-frame clones here, not all; method: immunoSEQ multiplex PCR. The table has hundreds of thousands of clones, about 90% seen once. Separately, the same data were catalogued under a study of human thymus T cells. That paper notes: Donation was from healthy Finnish infants who were having corrective surgery that addressed congenital heart defects. Resections obtained during corrective heart surgery supplied the thymus tissue. An apparent bias in V and J gene usage was seen in thymic and blood repertoires.

The source is a boy in the first two years of life with a congenital heart defect. V usage is TRBV29-1 and J usage is TRBJ2-1, with 7 bases aligning to TRBD2. Sequenced input: thymocytes. The CDR3 protein is CSVPPGEGGGFF. The CDR3 coding sequence is TGCAGCGTTCCGCCCGGGGAGGGAGGAGGGTTCTTC.